These 19 T cell receptor beta chains originate from one sample sequenced in a study of blood T cell repertoires in COVID-19. Produced via immunoSEQ multiplex PCR; TCRdb's table is partial and in-frame only. The sample contains roughly 300,000 clones, more than 75% of which appear only once. Sequencing used peripheral blood. The receptors here all came from a middle-aged woman who had recovered from COVID-19.

This chain connects TRBV4-3 to TRBJ2-3; 11 nucleotides line up with TRBD2. Germline V gene data show CDR1 as LGHNA and CDR2 as YSLEER. This CDR3 is 21 amino acids long. Trimming cost V 0 bases and J 2 bases; bases outside gene matches: 16. CDR3 sequence reads: CASSQEAMGLAGGVITDTQYF. CDR3 sequence (DNA): TGCGCCAGCAGCCAAGAAGCCATGGGCCTAGCGGGGGGCGTCATCACAGATACGCAGTATTTT.

The chain couples TRBV3-1 (or the pseudogene TRBV3-2) to TRBJ2-7; TRBD2 matches 9 bases. Germline CDR1 is LGHDT and CDR2 is YNNKEL (reference sequence). The CDR3 has 19 amino acids. V lost 4 bases, J lost 2 bases, and 18 bases stayed unmatched. CDR3 residues: CASSPPYSRGGGETYEQYF. The CDR3, as DNA: TGTGCCAGCAGCCCTCCTTATTCCCGGGGCGGGGGGGAAACCTACGAGCAGTACTTC.

V is TRBV3-1 (or the pseudogene TRBV3-2) and J is TRBJ1-2, with 9 positions matching TRBD1. The CDR3 loop spans 13 amino acids. Germline V gives CDR1 LGHDT, CDR2 YNNKEL (reference sequence). After removal of 4 bases from V and 8 bases from J, the junction contained 5 bases not matched to a gene. The CDR3: CASSLGTGIGYTF. For the CDR3, the DNA is TGTGCCAGCAGCCTTGGGACAGGGATCGGCTACACCTTC.

The V and J genes are TRBV6-5 and TRBJ1-5; perhaps TRBD1 as D (5 bases). Germline CDR1 MNHEY, CDR2 SVGAGI. V dropped 7 bases and J dropped 2 bases, with 15 bases sitting between them. This CDR3 comprises 15 residues. The CDR3: CASTPGVLGNQPQHF. The CDR3 nucleotides are TGTGCCAGCACCCCGGGGGTATTAGGCAATCAGCCCCAGCATTTT.

This rearrangement joins TRBV3-1 (or the pseudogene TRBV3-2) to TRBJ1-1, with 10 bases fitting TRBD1. V trimming: 2 bases; J trimming: 9 bases; junction bases outside the gene matches: 3. CDR1 and CDR2 (germline): LGHDT, YNNKEL (reference sequence). This CDR3 spans 13 amino acids. The DNA for the CDR3 is TGTGCCAGCAGCCAATGGGACAGGGGTAAAGCTTTCTTT. It is translated as CASSQWDRGKAFF.

The table lists this clone with a count of one. This chain links TRBV6-6 with TRBJ1-1; a possible D gene is TRBD1 (5 bases). The CDR3 has 15 amino acids. CDR1 and CDR2 from the germline V gene are MNHNY and SVGAGI (reference sequence). Trimming took off 1 base at V and 6 bases at J, with 15 bases between the two ends. The CDR3 loop is CASSYYRPPSPEAFF. The CDR3, as DNA: TGTGCCAGCAGTTACTACAGGCCCCCGAGCCCTGAAGCTTTCTTT.

A few counts support this clone. The genes are TRBV4-2 and TRBJ2-2; D is ambiguous. CDR1 is LGHNA and CDR2 is YNFKEQ in the germline V gene. This CDR3 contains 14 residues. Trimming stripped 0 bases from V and 7 bases from J, with 9 bases between. The CDR3 DNA follows: TGTGCCAGCAGCCAAGATCCTGTCCGCGGGGAGCTGTTTTTT. It specifies CASSQDPVRGELFF.

The J gene is TRBJ2-5, the V gene TRBV14, with 12 bases identical to TRBD1. Germline V gene data show CDR1 as SGHDN and CDR2 as FVKESK. After removal of 1 base from V and 5 bases from J, the junction contained 5 bases not matched to a gene. The CDR3 loop spans 16 amino acids. The CDR3 protein is CASSQGDRGLWETQYF. In DNA form, the CDR3 reads TGTGCCAGCAGCCAAGGGGACAGGGGGCTATGGGAGACCCAGTACTTC.

The chain combines TRBV10-2 with TRBJ2-3; maybe TRBD1 (5 bases). V dropped 6 bases and J dropped 0 bases, with 13 bases sitting between them. Germline CDR1 and CDR2: WSHSY and SAAADI. The CDR3 totals 15 residues. CDR3 DNA: TGCGCCAGCAGCCCTCAGGGAACTAGCACAGATACGCAGTATTTT. This codes for CASSPQGTSTDTQYF.

V usage is TRBV19 and J usage is TRBJ2-3; a possible D gene is TRBD2 (7 bases). Trimming stripped 7 bases from V and 5 bases from J, with 16 bases between. Germline CDR1 is LNHDA and CDR2 is SQIVND (reference sequence). This CDR3 spans 14 amino acids. In nucleotides, the CDR3 is TGTGCCAGTACCTCCCGGGGGGCTGGAGATACGCAGTATTTT. This codes for CASTSRGAGDTQYF.

The chain employs TRBV11-2 and TRBJ1-2; perhaps TRBD1 as D (5 bases). Trimming pared 0 bases from V and 3 bases from J, leaving 11 bases between. This CDR3 is 15 amino acids long. Germline V gene lookup returns CDR1 SGHAT and CDR2 FQNNGV. The CDR3 loop is CASSLDRGRDYGYTF. CDR3 bases: TGTGCCAGCAGCTTAGATCGGGGGAGGGACTATGGCTACACCTTC.

The chain uses TRBV12-5 and TRBJ1-1; 7 positions match TRBD1. V shed 0 bases, J shed 4 bases, and the junction held 5 bases outside the gene matches. Germline V gene data show CDR1 as LGHNT and CDR2 as FRNRAP. The CDR3 totals 15 residues. The CDR3 loop is CASGLVTGAGTEAFF. CDR3 sequence (DNA): TGTGCTAGTGGTTTGGTCACAGGGGCCGGCACTGAAGCTTTCTTT.

The chain links TRBV3-1 (or the pseudogene TRBV3-2) to TRBJ2-5; D unresolved. From germline, CDR1 is LGHDT and CDR2 YNNKEL (reference sequence). Trimming removed 2 bases from V and 4 bases from J, with 14 bases in between. The length of the CDR3 is 15 residues. CDR3 amino acids: CASSQLDFYGETQYF. The CDR3 coding sequence is TGTGCCAGCAGCCAACTAGATTTTTATGGAGAGACCCAGTACTTC.

This rearrangement joins TRBV28 to TRBJ1-3; unclear D gene. Trimming took off 4 bases at V and 8 bases at J, with 12 bases between the two ends. The CDR3 length is 13 residues. Germline V gene data show CDR1 as MDHEN and CDR2 as SYDVKM. In DNA, the CDR3 is TGTGCCAGCAGTTACGGGAGTTCGGACACCATATATTTT. Protein product: CASSYGSSDTIYF.

The genes are TRBV27 and TRBJ2-7, with D maybe TRBD2 (5 bases). V gave up 6 bases and J gave up 5 bases, with 11 bases separating them. The CDR3 length is 12 residues. Germline V gene lookup returns CDR1 MNHEY and CDR2 SMNVEV (reference sequence). This chain's CDR3 is CASSRGSDEQYF. The CDR3 nucleotides read TGTGCCAGCAGCAGAGGTAGCGACGAGCAGTACTTC.

This chain links TRBV6-5 with TRBJ1-1, with D uncertain. CDR1 is MNHEY, CDR2 SVGAGI, per germline. V lost 6 bases and J lost 1, with 12 bases in between. CDR3 length equals 14 residues. The CDR3 loop reads CASRPIWANTEAFF. CDR3 DNA: TGTGCCAGCAGACCTATCTGGGCGAACACTGAAGCTTTCTTT.

The gene calls are TRBV6-5 and TRBJ2-7; D unclear. The CDR3 has 11 residues. Germline values: CDR1 MNHEY, CDR2 SVGAGI. The ends were cut back, 2 bases at V and 6 bases at J, with 5 bases in the middle. This chain's CDR3 is CASSYGPEQYF. The DNA of the CDR3 is TGTGCCAGCAGTTACGGCCCCGAGCAGTACTTC.

This chain uses TRBV15 with TRBJ1-6, with TRBD1 matching 9 bases. Germline CDR1 and CDR2: LNHNV and YYDKDF (reference sequence). V trimming: 4 bases; J trimming: 8 bases; junction bases outside the gene matches: 6. The CDR3 extends over 15 amino acids. CDR3 DNA: TGTGCCACCAGCAAACCGGGACAGGGCGATTCACCCCTCCACTTT. Amino acids: CATSKPGQGDSPLHF.

This CDR3 reads CASSDIGSGETQYF. CDR3 DNA sequence: TGTGCCAGCAGTGACATCGGGAGCGGGGAGACCCAGTACTTC. V and J are TRBV2 and TRBJ2-5; possible D gene TRBD2, 6 bases. With 3 bases removed from V and 5 bases from J, the gap between germline ends came to 13 bases. The CDR3 is 14 amino acids. Germline loops: CDR1 SNHLY, CDR2 FYNNEI.